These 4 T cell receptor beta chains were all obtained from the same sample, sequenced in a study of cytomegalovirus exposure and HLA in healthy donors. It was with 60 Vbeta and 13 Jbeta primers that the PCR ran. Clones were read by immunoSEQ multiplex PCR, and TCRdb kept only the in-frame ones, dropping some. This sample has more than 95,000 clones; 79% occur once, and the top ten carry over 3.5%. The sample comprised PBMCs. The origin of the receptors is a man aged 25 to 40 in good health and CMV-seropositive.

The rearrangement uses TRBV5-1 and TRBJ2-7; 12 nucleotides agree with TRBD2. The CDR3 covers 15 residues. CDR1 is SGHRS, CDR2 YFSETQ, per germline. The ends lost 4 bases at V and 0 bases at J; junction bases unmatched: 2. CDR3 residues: CASSRTSGDSYEQYF. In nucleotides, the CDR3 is TGCGCCAGCAGCCGGACTAGCGGGGACTCCTACGAGCAGTACTTC.

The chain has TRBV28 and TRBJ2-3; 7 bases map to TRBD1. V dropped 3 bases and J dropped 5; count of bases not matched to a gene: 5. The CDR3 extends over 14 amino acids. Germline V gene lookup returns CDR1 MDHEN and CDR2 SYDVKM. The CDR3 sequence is CASSFSQGVDTQYF. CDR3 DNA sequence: TGTGCCAGCAGTTTTTCGCAGGGGGTAGATACGCAGTATTTT. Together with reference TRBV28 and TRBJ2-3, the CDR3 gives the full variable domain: DVKVTQSSRYLVKRTGEKVFLECVQDMDHENMFWYRQDPGLGLRLIYFSYDVKMKEKGDIPEGYSVSREKKERFSLILESASTNQTSMYLCASSFSQGVDTQYFGPGTRLTVL.

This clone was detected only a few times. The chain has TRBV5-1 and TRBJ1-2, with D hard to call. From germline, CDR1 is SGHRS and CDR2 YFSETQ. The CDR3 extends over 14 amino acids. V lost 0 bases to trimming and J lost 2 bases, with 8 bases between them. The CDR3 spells CASSLDRSNYGYTF. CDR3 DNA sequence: TGCGCCAGCAGCTTGGATAGATCCAACTATGGCTACACCTTC. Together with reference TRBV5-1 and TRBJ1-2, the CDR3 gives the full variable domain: KAGVTQTPRYLIKTRGQQVTLSCSPISGHRSVSWYQQTPGQGLQFLFEYFSETQRNKGNFPGRFSGRQFSNSRSEMNVSTLELGDSALYLCASSLDRSNYGYTFGSGTRLTVV.

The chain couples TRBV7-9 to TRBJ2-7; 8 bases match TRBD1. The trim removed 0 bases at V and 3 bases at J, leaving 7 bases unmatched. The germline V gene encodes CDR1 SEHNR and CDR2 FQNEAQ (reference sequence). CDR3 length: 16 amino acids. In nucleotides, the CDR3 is TGTGCCAGCAGCTTAGCGGACAGGGCCTTGGGCTACGAGCAGTACTTC. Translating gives CASSLADRALGYEQYF.